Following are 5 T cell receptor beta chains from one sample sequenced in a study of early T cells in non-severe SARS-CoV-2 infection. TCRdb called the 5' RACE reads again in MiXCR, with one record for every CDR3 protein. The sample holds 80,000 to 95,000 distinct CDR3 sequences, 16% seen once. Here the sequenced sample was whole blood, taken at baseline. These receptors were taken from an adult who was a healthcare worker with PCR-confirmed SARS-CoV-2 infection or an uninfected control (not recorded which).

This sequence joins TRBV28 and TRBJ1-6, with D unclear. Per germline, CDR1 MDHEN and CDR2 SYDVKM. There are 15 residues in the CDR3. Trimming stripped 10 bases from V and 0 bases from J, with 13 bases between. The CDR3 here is CAIRWGSSYNSPLHF. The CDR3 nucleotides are TGTGCCATCCGTTGGGGTAGCTCCTATAATTCACCCCTCCACTTT.

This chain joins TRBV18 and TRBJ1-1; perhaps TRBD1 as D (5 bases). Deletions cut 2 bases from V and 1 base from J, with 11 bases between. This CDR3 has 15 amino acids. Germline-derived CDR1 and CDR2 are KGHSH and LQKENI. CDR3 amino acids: CASSPSGTENTEAFF. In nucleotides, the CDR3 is TGTGCCAGCTCACCAAGCGGGACCGAGAACACTGAAGCTTTCTTT.

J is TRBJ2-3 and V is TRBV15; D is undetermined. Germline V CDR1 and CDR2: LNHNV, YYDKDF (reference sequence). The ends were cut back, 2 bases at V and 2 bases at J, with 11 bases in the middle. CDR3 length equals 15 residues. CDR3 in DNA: TGTGCCACCAGCAGAAGTCCAAGGAACACAGATACGCAGTATTTT. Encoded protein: CATSRSPRNTDTQYF.

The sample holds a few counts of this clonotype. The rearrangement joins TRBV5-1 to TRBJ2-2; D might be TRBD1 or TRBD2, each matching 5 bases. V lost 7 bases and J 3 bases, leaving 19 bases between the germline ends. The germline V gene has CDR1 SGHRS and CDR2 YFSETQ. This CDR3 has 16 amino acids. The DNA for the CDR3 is TGCGCCAGCCGAAAAGGCCCCCGAGGGGACACCGGGGAGCTGTTTTTT. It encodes CASRKGPRGDTGELFF. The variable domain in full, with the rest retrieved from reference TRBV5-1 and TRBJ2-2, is KAGVTQTPRYLIKTRGQQVTLSCSPISGHRSVSWYQQTPGQGLQFLFEYFSETQRNKGNFPGRFSGRQFSNSRSEMNVSTLELGDSALYLCASRKGPRGDTGELFFGEGSRLTVL.

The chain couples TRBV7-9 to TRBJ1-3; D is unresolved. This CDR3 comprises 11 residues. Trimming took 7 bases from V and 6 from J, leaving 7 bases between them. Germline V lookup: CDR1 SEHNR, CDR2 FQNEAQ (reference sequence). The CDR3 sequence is CASNSVNTIYF. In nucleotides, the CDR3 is TGTGCCAGCAATTCGGTAAACACCATATATTTT.